This T cell receptor (beta chain) was obtained from a study of regulatory T cells in long-lasting Graves disease. The table lists this clonotype with a few counts. Noted time point: newly diagnosed GD, antithyroid drugs for less than 3 months. After RNA was extracted from PBMCs, the TCR library was made from it. CDR3 length equals 16 residues. J gave up 0 bases and V 7 bases, and 9 bases lay outside the gene matches. CDR1 MNHNS and CDR2 SASEGT come from the germline V gene. CDR3-region Arm-PCR and iRepertoire HTBI primers produced the TCR beta libraries. In TCRdb, the multiplex PCR reads were re-called with MiXCR into one record per CDR3 protein. The sample has a few hundred thousand distinct CDR3 sequences; over 12% are singletons. These data also formed part of another study, on T cells in Graves' hyperthyroidism and ophthalmopathy.

This specimen consisted of peripheral blood mononuclear cells (PBMCs), obtained at new diagnosis, from a patient treated with antithyroid drugs. The sequence derives from a woman aged 35 to 49 with Graves disease. The chain links TRBV6-1 to TRBJ2-4; the match to TRBD2 covers 7 bases. CDR3 amino acids: CASTLAGDLAKNIQYF. For the CDR3, the DNA is TGTGCCAGCACCTTAGCGGGCGATCTAGCCAAAAACATTCAGTACTTC.